This T cell receptor (beta chain) was found in a study of low-dose radiotherapy and immunotherapy resistance in tumors. Overall study context: The schedule for Cohort 2 used 1 Gy per fraction every two weeks, which added up to 13 Gy over 26 weeks.

TRAV- and TRBV-specific primers were used for first-strand cDNA, which covered alpha and beta chains. Amplification of TCRs used a constant-region primer and V-primer adapter for approximately 18 PCR cycles. Following isolation, mRNA was amplified via in vitro transcription. Using its own MiXCR run on the reads, TCRdb lists one record per CDR3 protein. The table lists 60,000 to 90,000 distinct CDR3 sequences, around 30% of them singletons. Time point indicated: before trial treatment. The CDR3 extends over 15 amino acids. CDR1 SGHNT and CDR2 YYREEE come from the germline V gene (reference sequence). The V gene lost 0 bases and the J gene lost 5 bases, with 15 bases spanning the gap.

This sequence originates from a female donor with ovarian cancer. The chain links TRBV5-4 to TRBJ2-7, with D perhaps TRBD1 or TRBD2 (5 bases each). The sequenced sample was PBMCs, obtained before treatment. As DNA, the CDR3 is TGTGCCAGCAGCTTGGCGGGACGGCTCCCCCACGAGCAGTACTTC. Translated, it gives CASSLAGRLPHEQYF.